This T cell receptor beta chain appears in the sequencing data of a study of T-cell reconstitution after alpha-beta-depleted transplantation in children (dated by TCRdb to about 2016). Looking at the study overall: Using TCR repertoire profiling, the study quantitatively followed how T-cell immune reconstitution unfolded in children after TCRalphabeta/CD19-depleted allogeneic hematopoietic cell transplantation.

The protocol used for the library was PCR. TCRdb names Illumina HiSeq 2500 as the instrument used. To normalize quantification of the TCRbeta repertoire, the TCR libraries were built with molecular barcoding that relied on unique molecular identifiers. TCRdb reworked the public reads: Q25 trimming with fastp, MiXCR clone assembly, productive beta chains retained. For every CDR3 protein sequence, its rows merge into one entry that carries the most common genes and DNA. The sample yields around 360,000 distinct CDR3 sequences; approximately 10% were counted once. The ten largest clones represent 2% to 2.5% of the sample. From the cysteine up to the phenylalanine, the CDR3 has a length of 14 residues. Only the CDR3 part of the read is kept: 42 bases, read in frame from the first base. The germline V gene encodes CDR1 MDHEN and CDR2 SYDVKM. Deletion took 4 bases off V and 4 bases off J, with a span of 11 bases between the germline ends.

This clonotype was detected ten times or more. No cognate antigen has been identified for it. Per-nucleotide qualities are absent, and no much larger clonotype sits a single base away. The sequence links TRBV28 to TRBJ1-3, and the D gene may be TRBD1, 6 bases matching. The sequencing here drew on PBMCs from the stem cell graft donor, taken from the stem cell graft. The sequence was obtained from a human donor who donated a stem cell graft to a child with acute lymphoblastic leukemia. The nucleotide sequence is TGTGCCAGCAGTTCCAGGGGATCCGGAAACACCATATATTTT. Protein translation: CASSSRGSGNTIYF. This CDR3, with the reference TRBV28 and TRBJ1-3 proteins standing in past its ends, gives the full variable domain DVKVTQSSRYLVKRTGEKVFLECVQDMDHENMFWYRQDPGLGLRLIYFSYDVKMKEKGDIPEGYSVSREKKERFSLILESASTNQTSMYLCASSSRGSGNTIYFGEGSWLTVV.